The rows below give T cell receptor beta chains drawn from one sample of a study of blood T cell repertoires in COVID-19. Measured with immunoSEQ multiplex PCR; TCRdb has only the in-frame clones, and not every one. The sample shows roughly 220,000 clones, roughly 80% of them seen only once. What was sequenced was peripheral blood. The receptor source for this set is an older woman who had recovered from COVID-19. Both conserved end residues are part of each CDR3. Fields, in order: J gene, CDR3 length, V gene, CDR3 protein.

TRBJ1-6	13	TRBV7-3	CASSTGFNSPLHF
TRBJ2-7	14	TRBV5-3	CARSFNPSGGSQYF
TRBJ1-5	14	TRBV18	CASSRGQNNQPQHF
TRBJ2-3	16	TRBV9	CASSVASGDFTDTQYF
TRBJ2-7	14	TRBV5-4	CASSLGQWPYEQYF
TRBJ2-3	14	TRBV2	CASSETSPTDTQYF
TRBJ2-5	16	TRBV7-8	CASSLAGSGGGETQYF
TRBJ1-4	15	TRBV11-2	CASSLTGYVEEKLFF
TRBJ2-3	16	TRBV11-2	CASSLSLAQKENTQYF
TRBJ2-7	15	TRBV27	CASSTLLGGTYEQYF
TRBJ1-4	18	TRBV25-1	CASSAQAGTGEIGEKLFF
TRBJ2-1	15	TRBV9	CASSVVGASYNEQFF
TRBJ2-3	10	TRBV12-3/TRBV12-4	CATGTDTQYF
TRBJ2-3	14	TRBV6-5	CASSQTSGRDTQYF
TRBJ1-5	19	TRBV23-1	CASSQSVMGLIRGNQPQHF
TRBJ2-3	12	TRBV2	CASRATGTPGYF
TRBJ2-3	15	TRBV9	CASSGQGTGADTQYF
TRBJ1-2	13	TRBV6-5	CASIRTGRDGYTF
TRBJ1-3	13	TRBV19	CASRDSPGNTIYF
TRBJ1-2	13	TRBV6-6	CASSIGSNYGYTF
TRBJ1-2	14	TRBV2	CASSYRGLGYGYTF
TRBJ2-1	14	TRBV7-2	CASSPQRFATTQFF
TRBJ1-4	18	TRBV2	CASTGPRDRSATNEKLFF
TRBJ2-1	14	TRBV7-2	CASSAYGGPGGQFF
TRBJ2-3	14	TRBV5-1	CASRMGQETDTQYF
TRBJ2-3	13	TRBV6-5	CASSPPGTDTQYF
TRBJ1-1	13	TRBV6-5	CASSYSSNTEAFF
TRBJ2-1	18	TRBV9	CASSAARGSGGAYNEQFF
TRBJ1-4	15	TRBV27	CASSPRTGSGEKLFF
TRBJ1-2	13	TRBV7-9	CASSRRGGYGYTF